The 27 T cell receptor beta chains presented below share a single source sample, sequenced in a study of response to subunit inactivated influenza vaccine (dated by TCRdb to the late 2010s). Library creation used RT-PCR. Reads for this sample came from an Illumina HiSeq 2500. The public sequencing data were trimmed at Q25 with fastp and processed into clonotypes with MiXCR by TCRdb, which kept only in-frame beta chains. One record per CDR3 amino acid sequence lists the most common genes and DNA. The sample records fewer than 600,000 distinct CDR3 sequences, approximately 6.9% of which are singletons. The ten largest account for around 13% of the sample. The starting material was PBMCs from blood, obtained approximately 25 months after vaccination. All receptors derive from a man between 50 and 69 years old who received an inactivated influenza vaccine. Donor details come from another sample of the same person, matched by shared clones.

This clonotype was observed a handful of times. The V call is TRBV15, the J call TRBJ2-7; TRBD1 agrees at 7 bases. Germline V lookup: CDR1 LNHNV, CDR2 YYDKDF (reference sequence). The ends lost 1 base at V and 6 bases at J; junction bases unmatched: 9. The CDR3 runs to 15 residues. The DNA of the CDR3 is TGTGCCACCAGCAGAGGGACAGGCGGATTTAGCGAGCAGTACTTC. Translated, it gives CATSRGTGGFSEQYF.

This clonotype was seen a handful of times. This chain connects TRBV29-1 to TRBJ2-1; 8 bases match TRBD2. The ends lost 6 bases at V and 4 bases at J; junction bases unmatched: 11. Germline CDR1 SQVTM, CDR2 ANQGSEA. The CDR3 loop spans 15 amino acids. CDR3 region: CSVAARAGEYNEQFF. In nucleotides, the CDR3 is TGCAGCGTCGCGGCAAGAGCGGGGGAGTACAATGAGCAGTTCTTC.

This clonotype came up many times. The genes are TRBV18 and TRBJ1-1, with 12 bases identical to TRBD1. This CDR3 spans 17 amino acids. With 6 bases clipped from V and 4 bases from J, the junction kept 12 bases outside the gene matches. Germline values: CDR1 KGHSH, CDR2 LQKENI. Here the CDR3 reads CASSSGTGGLMGTEAFF. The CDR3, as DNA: TGTGCCAGCTCGTCCGGGACAGGGGGCTTAATGGGCACTGAAGCTTTCTTT.

The CDR3 is CSVEDPTGGGYNEQFF. DNA for the CDR3: TGCAGCGTTGAAGATCCGACAGGCGGGGGATACAATGAGCAGTTCTTC. The J gene is TRBJ2-1, the V gene TRBV29-1, with D possibly being TRBD2 (7 bases). V dropped 0 bases and J dropped 4 bases, with 16 bases sitting between them. There are 16 residues in the CDR3. Germline CDR1 is SQVTM and CDR2 is ANQGSEA.

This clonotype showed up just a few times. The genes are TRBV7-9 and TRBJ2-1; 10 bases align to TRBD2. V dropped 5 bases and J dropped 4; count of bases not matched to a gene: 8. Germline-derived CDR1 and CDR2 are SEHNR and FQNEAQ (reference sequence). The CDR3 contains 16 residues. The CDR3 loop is CASSTKLAGVYNEQFF. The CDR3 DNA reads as TGTGCCAGCAGCACAAAGCTAGCGGGGGTGTACAATGAGCAGTTCTTC.

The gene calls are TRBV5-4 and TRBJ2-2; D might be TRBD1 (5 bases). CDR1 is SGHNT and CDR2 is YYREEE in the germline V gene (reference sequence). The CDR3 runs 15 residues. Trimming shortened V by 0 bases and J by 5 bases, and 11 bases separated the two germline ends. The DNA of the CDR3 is TGTGCCAGCAGCTTGGGGACACCATATACCGGGGAGCTGTTTTTT. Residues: CASSLGTPYTGELFF.

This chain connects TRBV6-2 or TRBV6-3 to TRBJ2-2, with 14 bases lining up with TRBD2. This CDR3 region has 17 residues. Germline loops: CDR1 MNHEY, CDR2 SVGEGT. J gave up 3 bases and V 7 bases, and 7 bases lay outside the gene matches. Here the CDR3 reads CASKGTSGRTDTGELFF. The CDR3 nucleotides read TGTGCCAGCAAAGGGACTAGCGGGAGAACCGACACCGGGGAGCTGTTTTTT.

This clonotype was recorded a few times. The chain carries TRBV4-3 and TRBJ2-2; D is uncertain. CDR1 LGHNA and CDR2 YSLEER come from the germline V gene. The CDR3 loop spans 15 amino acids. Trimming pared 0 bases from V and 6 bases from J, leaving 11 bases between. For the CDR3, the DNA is TGCGCCAGCAGCCAAGATGGTATCGGGTCCGGGGAGCTGTTTTTT. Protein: CASSQDGIGSGELFF.

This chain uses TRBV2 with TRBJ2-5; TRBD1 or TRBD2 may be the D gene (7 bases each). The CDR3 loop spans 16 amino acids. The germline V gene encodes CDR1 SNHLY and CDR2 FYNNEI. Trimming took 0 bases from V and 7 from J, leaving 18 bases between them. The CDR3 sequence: CASSEAGTAKRGTQYF. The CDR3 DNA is TGTGCCAGCAGTGAAGCGGGGACAGCCAAGCGGGGGACCCAGTACTTC. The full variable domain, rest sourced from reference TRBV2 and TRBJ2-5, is EPEVTQTPSHQVTQMGQEVILRCVPISNHLYFYWYRQILGQKVEFLVSFYNNEISEKSEIFDDQFSVERPDGSNFTLKIRSTKLEDSAMYFCASSEAGTAKRGTQYFGPGTRLLVL.

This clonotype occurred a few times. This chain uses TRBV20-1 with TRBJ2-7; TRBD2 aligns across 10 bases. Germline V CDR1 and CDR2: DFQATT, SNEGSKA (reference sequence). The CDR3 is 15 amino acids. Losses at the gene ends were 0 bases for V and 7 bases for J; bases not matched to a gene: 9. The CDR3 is CSARDLAGDAKEQYF. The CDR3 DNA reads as TGCAGTGCTAGAGATCTAGCGGGAGACGCCAAAGAGCAGTACTTC.

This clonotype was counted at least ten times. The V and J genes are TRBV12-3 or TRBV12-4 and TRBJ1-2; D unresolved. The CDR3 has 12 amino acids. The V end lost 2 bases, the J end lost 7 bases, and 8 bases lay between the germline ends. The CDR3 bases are TGTGCCAGCAGTTTATCTGGTGTTGGCTACACCTTC. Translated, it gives CASSLSGVGYTF.

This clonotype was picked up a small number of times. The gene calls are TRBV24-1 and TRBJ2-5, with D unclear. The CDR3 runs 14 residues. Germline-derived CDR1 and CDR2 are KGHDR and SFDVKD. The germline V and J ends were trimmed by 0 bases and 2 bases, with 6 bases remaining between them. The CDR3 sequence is CATSDLSSQETQYF. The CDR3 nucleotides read TGTGCCACCAGTGATTTGTCCAGTCAAGAGACCCAGTACTTC.

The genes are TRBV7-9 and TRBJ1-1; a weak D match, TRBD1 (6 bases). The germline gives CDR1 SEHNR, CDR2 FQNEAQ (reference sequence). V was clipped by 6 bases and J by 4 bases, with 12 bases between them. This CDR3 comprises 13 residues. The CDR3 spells CASRPQGFTEAFF. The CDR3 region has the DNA TGTGCCAGCAGACCCCAGGGGTTCACTGAAGCTTTCTTT.

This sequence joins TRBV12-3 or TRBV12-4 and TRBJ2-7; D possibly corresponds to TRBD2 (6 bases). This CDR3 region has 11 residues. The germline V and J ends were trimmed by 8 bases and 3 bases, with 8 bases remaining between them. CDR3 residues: CASGGIYEQYF. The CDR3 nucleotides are TGTGCCAGCGGGGGGATCTACGAGCAGTACTTC.

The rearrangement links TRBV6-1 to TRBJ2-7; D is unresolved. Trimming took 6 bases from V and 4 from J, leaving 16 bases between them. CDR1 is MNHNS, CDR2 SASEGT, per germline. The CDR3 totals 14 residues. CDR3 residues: CASRQAGQIYEQYF. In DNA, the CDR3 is TGTGCCAGCAGGCAGGCAGGTCAGATATACGAGCAGTACTTC.

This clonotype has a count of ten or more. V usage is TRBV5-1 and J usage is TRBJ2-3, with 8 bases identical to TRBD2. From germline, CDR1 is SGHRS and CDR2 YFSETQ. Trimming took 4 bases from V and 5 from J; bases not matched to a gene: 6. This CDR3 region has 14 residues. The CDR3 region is CASSPGLEGDTQYF. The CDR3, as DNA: TGCGCCAGCAGCCCGGGACTAGAGGGAGATACGCAGTATTTT.

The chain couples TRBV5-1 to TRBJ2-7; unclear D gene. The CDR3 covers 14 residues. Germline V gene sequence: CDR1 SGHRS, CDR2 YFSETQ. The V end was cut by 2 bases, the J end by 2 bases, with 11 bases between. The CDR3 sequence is CASSLGPATYEQYF. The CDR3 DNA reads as TGCGCCAGCAGCTTAGGACCGGCGACCTACGAGCAGTACTTC. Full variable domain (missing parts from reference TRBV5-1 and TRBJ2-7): KAGVTQTPRYLIKTRGQQVTLSCSPISGHRSVSWYQQTPGQGLQFLFEYFSETQRNKGNFPGRFSGRQFSNSRSEMNVSTLELGDSALYLCASSLGPATYEQYFGPGTRLTVT.

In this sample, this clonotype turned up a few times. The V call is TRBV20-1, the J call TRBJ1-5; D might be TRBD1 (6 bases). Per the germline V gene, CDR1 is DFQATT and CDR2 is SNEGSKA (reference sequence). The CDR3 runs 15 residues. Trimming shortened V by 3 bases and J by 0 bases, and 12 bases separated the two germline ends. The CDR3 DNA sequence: TGCAGTGCTAGCTGGGACACTTATAGCAATCAGCCCCAGCATTTT. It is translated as CSASWDTYSNQPQHF.

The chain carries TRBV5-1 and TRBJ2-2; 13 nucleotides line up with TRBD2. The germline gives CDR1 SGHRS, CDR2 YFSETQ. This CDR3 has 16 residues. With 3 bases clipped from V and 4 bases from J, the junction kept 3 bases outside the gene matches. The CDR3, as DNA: TGCGCCAGCAGCTGGACTAGCGGGAGACCCACCGGGGAGCTGTTTTTT. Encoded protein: CASSWTSGRPTGELFF.

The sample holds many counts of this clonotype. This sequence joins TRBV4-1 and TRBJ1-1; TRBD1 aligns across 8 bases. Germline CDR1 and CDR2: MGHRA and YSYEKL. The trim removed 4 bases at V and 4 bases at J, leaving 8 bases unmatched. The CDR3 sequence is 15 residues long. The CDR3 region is CASSPGRGRVTEAFF. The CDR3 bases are TGCGCCAGCAGCCCCGGCAGGGGGCGGGTCACTGAAGCTTTCTTT.

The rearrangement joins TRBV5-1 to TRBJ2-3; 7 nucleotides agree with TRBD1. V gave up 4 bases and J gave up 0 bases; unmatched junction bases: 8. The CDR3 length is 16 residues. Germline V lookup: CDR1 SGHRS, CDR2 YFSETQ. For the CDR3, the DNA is TGCGCCAGCAGCCTGCCGACAGGGCCTAGCACAGATACGCAGTATTTT. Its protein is CASSLPTGPSTDTQYF.

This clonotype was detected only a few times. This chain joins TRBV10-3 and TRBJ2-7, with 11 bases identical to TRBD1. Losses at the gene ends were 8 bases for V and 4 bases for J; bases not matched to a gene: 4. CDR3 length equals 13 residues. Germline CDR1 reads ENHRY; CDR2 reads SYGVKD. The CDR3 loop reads CAIQGQGEYEQYF. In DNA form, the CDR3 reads TGTGCCATCCAGGGACAGGGGGAGTACGAGCAGTACTTC.

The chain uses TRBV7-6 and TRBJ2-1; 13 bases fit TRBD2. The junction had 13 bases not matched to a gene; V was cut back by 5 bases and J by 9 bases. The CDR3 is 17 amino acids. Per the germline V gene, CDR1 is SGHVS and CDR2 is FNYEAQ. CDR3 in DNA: TGTGCCAGCAGCACTGTAGCCGGGACTAGCGGGGTAGGTGAGCAGTTCTTC. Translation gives CASSTVAGTSGVGEQFF.

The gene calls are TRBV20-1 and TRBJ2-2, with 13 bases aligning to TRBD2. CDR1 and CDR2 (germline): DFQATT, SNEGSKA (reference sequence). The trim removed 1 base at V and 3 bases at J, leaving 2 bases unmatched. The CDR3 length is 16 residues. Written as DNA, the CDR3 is TGCAGTGCTAGAGCCACTAGCGGGAGGGACACCGGGGAGCTGTTTTTT. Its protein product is CSARATSGRDTGELFF.

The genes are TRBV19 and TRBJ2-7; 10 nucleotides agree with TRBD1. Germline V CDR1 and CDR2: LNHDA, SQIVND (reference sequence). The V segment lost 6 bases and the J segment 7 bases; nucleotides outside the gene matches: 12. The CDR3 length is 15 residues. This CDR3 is CASSLGDRGLLEQYF. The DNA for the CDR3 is TGTGCCAGTAGCCTGGGGGACAGGGGCCTCTTGGAGCAGTACTTC. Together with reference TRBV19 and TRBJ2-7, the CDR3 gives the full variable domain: DGGITQSPKYLFRKEGQNVTLSCEQNLNHDAMYWYRQDPGQGLRLIYYSQIVNDFQKGDIAEGYSVSREKKESFPLTVTSAQKNPTAFYLCASSLGDRGLLEQYFGPGTRLTVT.

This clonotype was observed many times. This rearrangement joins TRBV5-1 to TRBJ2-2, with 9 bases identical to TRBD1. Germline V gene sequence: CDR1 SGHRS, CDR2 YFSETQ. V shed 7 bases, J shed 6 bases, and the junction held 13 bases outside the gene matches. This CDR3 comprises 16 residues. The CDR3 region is CASRNPGQGWSGELFF. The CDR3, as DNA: TGCGCCAGCCGAAATCCGGGACAGGGTTGGTCCGGGGAGCTGTTTTTT.

The CDR3 coding sequence is TGTGCCAGCAGCCCGACCGTGTATTCCACTGAAGCTTTCTTT. Its protein product is CASSPTVYSTEAFF. The chain couples TRBV7-9 to TRBJ1-1; no clear D gene. The V and J ends lost 5 bases and 4 bases respectively, with 14 bases between them. Germline-derived CDR1 and CDR2 are SEHNR and FQNEAQ (reference sequence). The CDR3 sequence is 14 residues long. Based on the CDR3 plus reference TRBV7-9 and TRBJ1-1, the full variable domain is DTGVSQNPRHKITKRGQNVTFRCDPISEHNRLYWYRQTLGQGPEFLTYFQNEAQLEKSRLLSDRFSAERPKGSFSTLEIQRTEQGDSAMYLCASSPTVYSTEAFFGQGTRLTVV.